This T cell receptor beta chain came from a study of blood T cells in healthy people across ages. Together with a sample-barcoded 5' primer, a J-beta primer mix was included in a second PCR lasting about 7 to 11 cycles. A template-switch adaptor that had 12 random nucleotides put a tag on each cDNA molecule. MiXCR, applied by TCRdb to the 5' RACE reads, yields one record per CDR3 protein. Among roughly 730,000 distinct CDR3 sequences listed, about 61% were seen once. The V gene's germline CDR1 is PRHDT and CDR2 FYEKMQ (reference sequence). CDR3 length equals 14 residues. The receptor comes from a man aged 40-49 years in good health. The rearrangement links TRBV13 to TRBJ2-5, with D possibly being TRBD1 (6 bases). Near its end, the DNA agrees better with TRBJ2-7, so the J call may be wrong. What was sequenced was blood. The CDR3 region is CASSFGSGAYEQYF. As DNA, the CDR3 is TGTGCCAGCAGCTTCGGTTCAGGGGCCTACGAGCAGTACTTC.